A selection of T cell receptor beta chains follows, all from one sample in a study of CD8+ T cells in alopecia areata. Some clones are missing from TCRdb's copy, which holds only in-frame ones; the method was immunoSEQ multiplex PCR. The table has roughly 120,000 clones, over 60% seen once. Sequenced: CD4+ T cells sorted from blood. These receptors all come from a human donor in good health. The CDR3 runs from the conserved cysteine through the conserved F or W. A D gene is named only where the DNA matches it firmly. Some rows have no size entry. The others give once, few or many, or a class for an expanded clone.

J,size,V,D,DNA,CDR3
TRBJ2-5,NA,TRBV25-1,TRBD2,TGTGCCAGCAGGCCAGCGGGGAAGGGAGAGACCCAGTACTTC,CASRPAGKGETQYF
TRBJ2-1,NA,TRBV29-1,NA,TGCAGCGTTGATGTGTCGGCGGTCGCTGAGCAGTTCTTC,CSVDVSAVAEQFF
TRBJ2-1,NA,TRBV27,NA,TGTGCCAGCACCCTTTATCCCGTCGTGAGCTCCTACAATGAGCAGTTCTTC,CASTLYPVVSSYNEQFF
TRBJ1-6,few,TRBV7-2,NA,TGTGCCAGCAGTACACAAGGGTCACCCCTCCACTTT,CASSTQGSPLHF
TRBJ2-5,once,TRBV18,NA,TGTGCCAGCTCACAAAACCAGGGGAATCAAGAGACCCAGTACTTC,CASSQNQGNQETQYF
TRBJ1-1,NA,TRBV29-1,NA,TGCAGCGTTGAAGGACAAATGAACACTGAAGCTTTCTTT,CSVEGQMNTEAFF
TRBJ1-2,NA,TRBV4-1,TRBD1,TGCGCCAGCAGCCAAGTAGGGGGCGGAGGCGGCTACACCTTC,CASSQVGGGGGYTF
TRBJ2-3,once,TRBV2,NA,TGTGCCAGCAGAGCCGGGACTAGCACAGATACGCAGTATTTT,CASRAGTSTDTQYF
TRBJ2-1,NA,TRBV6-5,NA,TGTGCCAGCAGTTCCCTGAAGGGGACTCCTGGCAATGAGCAGTTCTTC,CASSSLKGTPGNEQFF
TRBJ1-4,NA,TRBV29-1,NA,TGCAGCGTTGACCCTGGAGGGTCTAATGAAAAACTGTTTTTT,CSVDPGGSNEKLFF
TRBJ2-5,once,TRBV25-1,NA,TGTGCCAGCAGTGAACAGGGCACAGGGAAAGAGACCCAGTACTTC,CASSEQGTGKETQYF
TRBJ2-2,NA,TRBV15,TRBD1,TGTGCCACCAGCAGGGAGGACAGGACGAACACCGGGGAGCTGTTTTTT,CATSREDRTNTGELFF
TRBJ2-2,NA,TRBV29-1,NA,TGCAGCGTTGAAGGCCCCCCGACCCTGAACACCGGGGAGCTGTTTTTT,CSVEGPPTLNTGELFF
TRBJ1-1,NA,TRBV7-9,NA,TGTGCCAGCAGCGCTGACAGGCCCGTTGGAGGGGCTTTCTTT,CASSADRPVGGAFF
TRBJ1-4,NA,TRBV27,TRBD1,TGTGCCAGCAGTGAGCGGGACAGGGGCGTCGAAAAACTGTTTTTT,CASSERDRGVEKLFF
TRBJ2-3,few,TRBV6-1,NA,TGTGCCAGCAGTGAAAATCAGGTTTCAGCGTGGGGCACAGATACGCAGTATTTT,CASSENQVSAWGTDTQYF
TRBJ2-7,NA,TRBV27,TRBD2,TGTGCCAGCCGCCTGAGACTAGCGGGGTCCTACGAGCAGTACTTC,CASRLRLAGSYEQYF
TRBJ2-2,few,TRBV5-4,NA,TGTGCCAGCAGCTTGTGGCAGTCCACCGGGGAGCTGTTTTTT,CASSLWQSTGELFF
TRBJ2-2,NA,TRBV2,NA,TGTGCCAGCAGCCCGACTGGCGGGGAGCTGTTTTTT,CASSPTGGELFF
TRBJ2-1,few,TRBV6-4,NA,TGTGCCAGCAGTGACCTCCGAGAAGGTGTGCAGTTCTTC,CASSDLREGVQFF
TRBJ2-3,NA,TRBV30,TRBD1,TGTGCCTGGAGTGACAGACAGGGGTCCACAGATACGCAGTATTTT,CAWSDRQGSTDTQYF
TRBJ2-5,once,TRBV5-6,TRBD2,TGTGCCAGCAGCCTCGCGGGGGTGGACCTACAAGAGACCCAGTACTTC,CASSLAGVDLQETQYF
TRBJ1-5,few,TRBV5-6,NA,TGTGCCAGCAGCGATCTCAGGACGGTAGGGTCCCAGCATTTT,CASSDLRTVGSQHF
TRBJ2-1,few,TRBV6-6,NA,TGTGCCAGCAGTGGCAACAATGAGCAGTTCTTC,CASSGNNEQFF
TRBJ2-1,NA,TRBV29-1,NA,TGCAGCGTTGAGAGGGGGGGTAACTTCTACAATGAGCAGTTCTTC,CSVERGGNFYNEQFF
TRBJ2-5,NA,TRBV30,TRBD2,TGTGCCTGGAGTGTACCCGGACTAGCGGGGGGCAGAGAGACCCAGTACTTC,CAWSVPGLAGGRETQYF
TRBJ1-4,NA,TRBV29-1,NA,TGCAGCGTTGAAGAACCGGCCAGCTATGAAAAACTGTTTTTT,CSVEEPASYEKLFF
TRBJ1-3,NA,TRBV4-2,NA,TGTGCCAGCAGCCAGGGCCCAGACTCTGGAAACACCATATATTTT,CASSQGPDSGNTIYF
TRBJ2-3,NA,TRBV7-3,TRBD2,TGTGCCAGCAGCCCAGGGAGCGGGGCGTCGAGGCAGTATTTT,CASSPGSGASRQYF
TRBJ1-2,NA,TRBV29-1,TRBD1,TGCAGCGTTCCGGGACAGCTACTCAATAACTATGGCTACACCTTC,CSVPGQLLNNYGYTF
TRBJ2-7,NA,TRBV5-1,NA,TGCGCCAGCAGCTTGGTGGGGGGCGAGCAGTACTTC,CASSLVGGEQYF
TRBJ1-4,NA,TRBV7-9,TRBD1,TGTGCCAGCAACCGGGACAGCCATGAAAAACTGTTTTTT,CASNRDSHEKLFF
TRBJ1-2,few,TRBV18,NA,TGTGCCAGCTCACCAGGGGAAGGCTACACCTTC,CASSPGEGYTF
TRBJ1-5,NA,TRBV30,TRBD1,TGTGCCGCCACAGGGGGAAATAGCAATCAGCCCCAGCATTTT,CAATGGNSNQPQHF
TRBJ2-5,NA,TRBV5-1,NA,TGCGCCAGCAGCTTGGGATCCAGCGGGCGTCAAGAGACCCAGTACTTC,CASSLGSSGRQETQYF
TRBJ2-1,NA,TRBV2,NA,TGTGCCAGCAGCCAGTACGGACAGTACAATGAGCAGTTCTTC,CASSQYGQYNEQFF
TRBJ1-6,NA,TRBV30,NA,TGTGCCTGGAGTATCGGGAGCTCCTATAATTCACCCCTCCACTTT,CAWSIGSSYNSPLHF
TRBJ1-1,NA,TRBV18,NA,TGTGCCAGCTCACCTCGGACAGAGACTGAAGCTTTCTTT,CASSPRTETEAFF
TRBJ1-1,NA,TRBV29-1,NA,TGCAGCGTTGAAGAAGAGAACACTGAAGCTTTCTTT,CSVEEENTEAFF
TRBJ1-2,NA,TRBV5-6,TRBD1,TGTGCCAGCACAGTCCGACAGGGCAACTATGGCTACACCTTC,CASTVRQGNYGYTF
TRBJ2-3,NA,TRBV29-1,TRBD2,TGCAGCGTGCGGGGGACTCCTAGCACAGATACGCAGTATTTT,CSVRGTPSTDTQYF
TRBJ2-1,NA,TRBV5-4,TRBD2,TGTGCCAGCAGGCCTCGACTAGCGGGGTCCCCCAATGAGCAGTTCTTC,CASRPRLAGSPNEQFF
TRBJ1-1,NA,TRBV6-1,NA,TGTGCCAGCACTGTAACGGGGGCGAACACTGAAGCTTTCTTT,CASTVTGANTEAFF
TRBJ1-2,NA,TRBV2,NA,TGTGCCAGCAGCGCTACAGGGAACTATGGCTACACCTTC,CASSATGNYGYTF
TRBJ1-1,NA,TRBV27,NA,TGTGCCAGGACGATGGGGGACACTGAAGCTTTCTTT,CARTMGDTEAFF
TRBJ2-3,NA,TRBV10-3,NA,TGTGCCACCGGGGGGCCTAACACAGATACGCAGTATTTT,CATGGPNTDTQYF
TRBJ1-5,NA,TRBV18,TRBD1,TGTGCCAGCTCACCGGACAGGGCGTTCAATCAGCCCCAGCATTTT,CASSPDRAFNQPQHF
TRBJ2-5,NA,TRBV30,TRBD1,TGTGCCTGGAGTACCCCTAAGGGGGCGCGGGAGACCCAGTACTTC,CAWSTPKGARETQYF
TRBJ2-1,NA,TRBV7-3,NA,TGTGCCAGCAGCCTCCGCGAAATGCAATCTCAGTTCTTC,CASSLREMQSQFF
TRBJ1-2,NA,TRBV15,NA,TGTGCCACCAGCAGCGACGTTCCCCACCCCGGCTACACCTTC,CATSSDVPHPGYTF
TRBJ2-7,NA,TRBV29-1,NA,TGCAGCGTTGAAGGCGGAGGGTTCTACGAGCAGTACTTC,CSVEGGGFYEQYF
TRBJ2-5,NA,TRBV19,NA,TGTGCCAGTAGCTCGGAAGAGACCCAGTACTTC,CASSSEETQYF
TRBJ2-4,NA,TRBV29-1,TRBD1,TGCAGCGTGAAAGCCGGGACAGTCTCTTTTCAGTACTTC,CSVKAGTVSFQYF
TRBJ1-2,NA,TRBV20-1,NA,TGCAGTGCTCTAGGGGACCATGGCTACACCTTC,CSALGDHGYTF
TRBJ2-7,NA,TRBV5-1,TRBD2,TGCGCCAGCAGGGAATCATTAGCGGGGGGATCCTACGAGCAGTACTTC,CASRESLAGGSYEQYF
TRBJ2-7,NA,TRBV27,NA,TGTGCCAGCAGTCCAAACGCGGGTCGTCTGCAGTACTTC,CASSPNAGRLQYF